The 4 T cell receptor beta chains below were found in one sample sequenced in a study of cytomegalovirus exposure and HLA in healthy donors. It was with 60 Vbeta and 13 Jbeta primers that the PCR ran. Clones were sequenced by immunoSEQ multiplex PCR, and TCRdb holds only the in-frame ones, with some missing. The sample has 220,000 or so clones, almost 80% seen once. Sequences were obtained from PBMCs. These receptors all come from a male donor in good health and CMV-seronegative.

The gene calls are TRBV5-4 and TRBJ2-5, with 16 bases lining up with TRBD2. The CDR3 runs to 18 residues. Germline loops: CDR1 SGHNT, CDR2 YYREEE (reference sequence). V shed 2 bases and J 5 bases; nucleotides not matched to a gene: 9. The CDR3, as DNA: TGTGCCAGCAGCTTTGGAGGGGGACTAGCGGGAGGGGGGGAGACCCAGTACTTC. It codes for CASSFGGGLAGGGETQYF. The whole variable domain, filled in from reference TRBV5-4 and TRBJ2-5, reads ETGVTQSPTHLIKTRGQQVTLRCSSQSGHNTVSWYQQALGQGPQFIFQYYREEENGRGNFPPRFSGLQFPNYSSELNVNALELDDSALYLCASSFGGGLAGGGETQYFGPGTRLLVL.

CDR3 loop: CASRPGTVYSNQPQHF. CDR3 nucleotide sequence: TGTGCCAGCAGGCCGGGGACAGTTTATAGCAATCAGCCCCAGCATTTT. This chain connects TRBV28 to TRBJ1-5; TRBD1 matches 7 bases. The CDR3 totals 16 residues. CDR1 and CDR2 from the germline V gene are MDHEN and SYDVKM. V lost 6 bases and J lost 0; bases outside the gene matches: 8.

This clone was detected a few times. The sample contains more than one DNA sequence encoding this CDR3. The gene calls are TRBV9 and TRBJ1-1, with 7 positions matching TRBD1. The V and J ends lost 0 bases and 1 base, in that order; junction bases with no gene match: 0. This CDR3 is 14 amino acids long. Germline CDR1 reads SGDLS; CDR2 reads YYNGEE. CDR3 in DNA: TGTGCCAGCAGCGTAGCAGGGGGGAACACTGAAGCTTTCTTT. Protein product: CASSVAGGNTEAFF.

This clone was found once. The rearrangement links TRBV10-3 to TRBJ2-1; 10 bases map to TRBD1. The CDR3 extends over 14 amino acids. The V segment lost 6 bases and the J segment 7 bases; nucleotides outside the gene matches: 6. Germline CDR1 and CDR2: ENHRY and SYGVKD. The CDR3 loop reads CAIRGTGELNEQFF. The CDR3 DNA reads TGTGCCATCAGGGGGACAGGGGAATTGAATGAGCAGTTCTTC.